This T cell receptor (beta chain) was recorded in a study of blood T cell repertoires in COVID-19. Study information: Material from acute and convalescent COVID-19 was sourced from the United States, Italy and Spain. T cells, B-cell-depleted T cells, or PBMCs provided the cDNA or gDNA that served as material.

Across fewer than 25 US areas, participants ranged in age from about 18 to 89 years. Donors of Cohort 3 who recovered were those that had two negative PCRs, clearance, or symptom resolution. Here immunoSEQ multiplex PCR was the method, and the copy in TCRdb shows in-frame clones only, minus some. The sample comprises 200,000 to 250,000 clones, less than 90% of which are singletons, and roughly 2.7% rests with the top ten. The V end was cut by 4 bases, the J end by 5 bases, with 14 bases between. From germline, CDR1 is ENHRY and CDR2 SYGVKD. This CDR3 has 14 residues. V is TRBV10-3 and J is TRBJ1-2; D is possibly TRBD1 (6 bases). Source material: PBMCs or T cells enriched from blood (not recorded which). This sequence was found in a woman in her 30s who had recovered from COVID-19. The CDR3 nucleotides are TGTGCCATCAGTGGAGGACAGACCCTTTATGGCTACACCTTC. Protein sequence: CAISGGQTLYGYTF.